This entry concerns a single T cell receptor (beta chain). This clone was observed a handful of times. Its target antigen remains unknown. Per-base qualities were not stored, and no clone one base away is much larger. This sample is drawn from a study of beta chain features in type 1 diabetes (dated by TCRdb to between 2018 and 2020). In the study overall: Patients and healthy donors did not differ in mean age, gender distribution, total cell number or subset yield. The study compared the TCRB repertoires of sorted circulating CD4+ T cell subsets in recently diagnosed type 1 diabetes patients with those in matched healthy donors. A total of approximately 100 million sorted cells were examined across all samples, and the number of cells per subset was strongly correlated with RNA yield. Naive and central memory subsets were obtained from all 30 or so donors, but regulatory and stem cell-like memory subsets were isolated from only 8 patients and about 8 healthy donors.

The High Capacity cDNA Reverse Transcription Kit was used to reverse transcribe all of the isolated RNA, meaning that expressed TCRB transcripts were what got sequenced. Naive, central memory and regulatory T cell samples underwent deep immunoSEQ sequencing, averaging about 3.57 million total reads per sample. After sorted cells were lysed in RLT buffer, RNA was extracted with DNase-treated RNeasy Micro or Mini kits, with the choice depending on cell number. To prevent cross-contamination, each cell subset was processed individually, whereas patient and healthy donor samples were processed jointly. TCRB sequences were amplified from cDNA with the immunoSEQ multiplex PCR, producing 87-bp fragments spanning the CDR3 region. Sequencing of the amplicons was done on the Illumina HiSeq platform. As for how the authors treated the data: Synthetic template baselines were used to correct PCR bias computationally, reads within Hamming distance 2 were collapsed, and singletons that could not be merged were discarded. Reads were aligned against IMGT to assign V, D and J genes, CDR3 length and insertions or deletions at six rearrangement sites. Within each subset, clonotype counts were normalized to the number of sorted cells before true diversity and Gini coefficients were calculated with the tcR R package. The overlap coefficient, calculated on TCRB nucleotide sequences, was used to quantify repertoire sharing. Out-of-frame TCRB sequences from naive cells were analyzed to stand in for the pre-selection repertoire. TCRdb provides this immuneACCESS table in a form limited to in-frame rearrangements. Some clones are lacking; in checked studies, under half of them reflect an unresolved V gene, and why the rest are absent is not known. V and J calls and clone size are given by that table; D and trimming were obtained from the DNA. The sample table shows over 500,000 clones, and around a sixth are seen once. The ten largest make up under 0.095% of the sample.

The research as a whole found: Naive, central memory and regulatory TCRB repertoires appeared to be more similar among patients than among healthy donors. Because cDNA was sequenced instead of genomic DNA, highly expressing activated cells could be over-represented, though the groups showed no difference in activation or CD3 levels. Shorter templates might be favored by PCR, yet because patient and control samples were amplified and corrected together, any such skew would affect both groups equally. Only small numbers of individuals were included in the HLA sub-analyses, which left unresolved whether HLA type had any influence on TCRB rearrangement. Fewer insertions and more nucleotide deletions at VDJ recombination sites were observed in patients with type 1 diabetes, implying thymic rearrangement abnormalities. A moderate but significant shortening of TCRB CDR3 length was observed in type 1 diabetes patients in all four CD4+ subsets.

Each donor gave one peripheral blood draw, averaging approximately 0.12 L, which was collected into heparinised tubes. A BD FACSAria II was used to sort naive, central memory, regulatory and stem cell-like memory CD4+ T cells with a panel that included CD45RO, CCR7, CD25, CD127, CD95 and CD27. All sorted populations exceeded 95% purity. PBMCs were isolated immediately by Lymphoprep density gradient centrifugation and stained directly without culture. So that batch effects would be minimized, each experiment stained and sorted samples in pairs, pairing one healthy donor with one patient. The germline V gene (reference sequence) sets CDR1 to SGHNT and CDR2 to YYREEE. Deletion took 4 bases off V and 0 bases off J, with a span of 12 bases between the germline ends. The CDR3 runs 15 residues from the cysteine to the phenylalanine. Just CDR3 DNA is preserved here, 45 bases in frame from base 1.

The TCR sequence derives from a man aged 18-30 years in good health. This chain is built from TRBV5-4 and TRBJ2-3, and possibly TRBD2, on 5 matching bases. Material for sequencing was naive CD4+ T cells from blood. The cell subset or site label corresponds to: true naive CD4+ T cells. The sequenced DNA: TGTGCCAGCAGCCCAAGCGGACGCAGCACAGATACGCAGTATTTT. Translated, it gives CASSPSGRSTDTQYF.